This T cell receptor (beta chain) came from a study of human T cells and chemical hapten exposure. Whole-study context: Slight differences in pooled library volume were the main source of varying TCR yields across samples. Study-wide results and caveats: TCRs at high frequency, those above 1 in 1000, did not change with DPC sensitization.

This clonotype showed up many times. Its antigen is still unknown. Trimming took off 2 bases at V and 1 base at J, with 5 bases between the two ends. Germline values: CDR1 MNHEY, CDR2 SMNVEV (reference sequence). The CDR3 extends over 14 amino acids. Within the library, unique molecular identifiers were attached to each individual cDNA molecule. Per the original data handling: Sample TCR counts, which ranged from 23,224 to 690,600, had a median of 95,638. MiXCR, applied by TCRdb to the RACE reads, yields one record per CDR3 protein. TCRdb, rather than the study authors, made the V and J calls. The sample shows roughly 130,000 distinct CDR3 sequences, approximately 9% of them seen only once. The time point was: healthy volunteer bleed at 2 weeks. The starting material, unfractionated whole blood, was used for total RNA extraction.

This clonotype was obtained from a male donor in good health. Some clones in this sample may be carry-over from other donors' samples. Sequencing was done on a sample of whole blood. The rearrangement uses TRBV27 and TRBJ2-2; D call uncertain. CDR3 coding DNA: TGTGCCAGCAGTTTAAGACTGAACACCGGGGAGCTGTTTTTT. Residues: CASSLRLNTGELFF.